One sample yielded the 8 T cell receptor beta chains listed below, sequenced in a study of blood T cell repertoires in COVID-19. The repertoire was sequenced with immunoSEQ multiplex PCR; TCRdb's copy has only in-frame clones and lacks some. Found here are about 80,000 clones, 60% to 85% of them singletons; the top ten hold approximately 16%. The source material was peripheral blood. These receptors originate from a human donor in a cohort sampled during active COVID-19.

This CDR3 is CAISVPGGAWEQYF. CDR3 DNA sequence: TGTGCCATCAGTGTCCCGGGAGGGGCCTGGGAGCAGTACTTC. The chain employs TRBV10-3 and TRBJ2-7; 8 bases agree with TRBD2. Germline V CDR1 and CDR2: ENHRY, SYGVKD. This CDR3 is 14 amino acids long. V shed 4 bases and J 7 bases; nucleotides not matched to a gene: 9.

V and J are TRBV5-4 and TRBJ1-5; tentative D call: TRBD1 (6 bases). Between the trimmed V and J ends, which lost 4 bases and 3 bases, there was a span of 14 bases. The CDR3 covers 15 residues. The germline CDR1 and CDR2 sequences are SGHNT and YYREEE (reference sequence). This CDR3 is CASSRDGQFNQPQHF. The CDR3 DNA follows: TGTGCCAGCAGCCGGGACGGACAGTTCAATCAGCCCCAGCATTTT.

This clone was found once. The chain is built from TRBV5-5 and TRBJ2-7; 9 bases are shared with TRBD1. V trimming: 5 bases; J trimming: 5 bases; junction bases outside the gene matches: 14. CDR1 SGHKS and CDR2 YYEKEE come from the germline V gene (reference sequence). The CDR3 spans 16 residues. This CDR3 is CASRPRTGTGHDEQYF. The DNA for the CDR3 is TGTGCCAGCAGACCCCGCACCGGGACAGGGCACGACGAGCAGTACTTC.

The chain employs TRBV6-5 and TRBJ2-1, with D tentatively TRBD1 (7 bases). Per the germline V gene, CDR1 is MNHEY and CDR2 is SVGAGI. The CDR3 has 13 residues. The V gene lost 6 bases and the J gene lost 10 bases, with 16 bases spanning the gap. The DNA of the CDR3 is TGTGCCAGCAGCCTAGGGGGCGGGGTAGAGCAGTTCTTC. Residues: CASSLGGGVEQFF.

The sample holds one count of this clone. The chain links TRBV24-1 to TRBJ2-1; no clear D. The CDR3 has 15 residues. V shed 0 bases and J shed 1 base, with 6 bases lying between them. CDR1 and CDR2 from the germline V gene are KGHDR and SFDVKD. CDR3 region: CATSDLAGSYNEQFF. CDR3 nucleotides: TGTGCCACCAGTGATTTGGCAGGTTCCTACAATGAGCAGTTCTTC.

V is TRBV7-9 and J is TRBJ1-2; D gene unclear. In germline, CDR1 is SEHNR, CDR2 FQNEAQ (reference sequence). The length of the CDR3 is 13 residues. V was trimmed by 4 bases and J by 1 base, leaving 7 bases between them. The CDR3 region is CASSSVVNYGYTF. CDR3 nucleotides: TGTGCCAGCAGCTCAGTGGTTAACTATGGCTACACCTTC.

The genes are TRBV15 and TRBJ2-5; TRBD2 matches at 7 bases. There are 17 residues in the CDR3. Germline V gene data show CDR1 as LNHNV and CDR2 as YYDKDF (reference sequence). After removal of 0 bases from V and 6 bases from J, the junction contained 13 bases not matched to a gene. The chain's CDR3 is CATSRDAGEIRGKTQYF. CDR3 coding DNA: TGTGCCACCAGCAGAGATGCGGGAGAAATCCGCGGGAAGACCCAGTACTTC.

V and J are TRBV7-4 and TRBJ2-5; 11 bases are a match to TRBD2. Looked up from germline, CDR1 is SGHVT and CDR2 is SQSDAQ. There are 19 residues in the CDR3. The trim removed 5 bases at V and 4 bases at J, leaving 18 bases unmatched. This CDR3 reads CASSHQIAGGTQMVETQYF. As DNA, the CDR3 is TGTGCCAGCAGCCACCAGATAGCGGGAGGGACACAAATGGTAGAGACCCAGTACTTC.